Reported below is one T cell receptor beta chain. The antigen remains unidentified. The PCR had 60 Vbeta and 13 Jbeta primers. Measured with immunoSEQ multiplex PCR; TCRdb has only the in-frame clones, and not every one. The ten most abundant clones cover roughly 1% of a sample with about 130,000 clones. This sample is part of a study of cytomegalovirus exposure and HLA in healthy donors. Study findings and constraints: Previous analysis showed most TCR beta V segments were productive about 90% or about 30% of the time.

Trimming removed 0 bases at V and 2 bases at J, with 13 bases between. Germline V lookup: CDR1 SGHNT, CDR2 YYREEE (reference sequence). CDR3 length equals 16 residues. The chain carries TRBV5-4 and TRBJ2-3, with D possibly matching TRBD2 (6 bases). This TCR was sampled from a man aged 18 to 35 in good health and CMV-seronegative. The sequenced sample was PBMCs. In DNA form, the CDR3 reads TGTGCCAGCAGCTTGGGGTCCCCGGGGGACACAGATACGCAGTATTTT. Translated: CASSLGSPGDTDTQYF. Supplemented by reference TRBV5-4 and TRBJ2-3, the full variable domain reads ETGVTQSPTHLIKTRGQQVTLRCSSQSGHNTVSWYQQALGQGPQFIFQYYREEENGRGNFPPRFSGLQFPNYSSELNVNALELDDSALYLCASSLGSPGDTDTQYFGPGTRLTVL.